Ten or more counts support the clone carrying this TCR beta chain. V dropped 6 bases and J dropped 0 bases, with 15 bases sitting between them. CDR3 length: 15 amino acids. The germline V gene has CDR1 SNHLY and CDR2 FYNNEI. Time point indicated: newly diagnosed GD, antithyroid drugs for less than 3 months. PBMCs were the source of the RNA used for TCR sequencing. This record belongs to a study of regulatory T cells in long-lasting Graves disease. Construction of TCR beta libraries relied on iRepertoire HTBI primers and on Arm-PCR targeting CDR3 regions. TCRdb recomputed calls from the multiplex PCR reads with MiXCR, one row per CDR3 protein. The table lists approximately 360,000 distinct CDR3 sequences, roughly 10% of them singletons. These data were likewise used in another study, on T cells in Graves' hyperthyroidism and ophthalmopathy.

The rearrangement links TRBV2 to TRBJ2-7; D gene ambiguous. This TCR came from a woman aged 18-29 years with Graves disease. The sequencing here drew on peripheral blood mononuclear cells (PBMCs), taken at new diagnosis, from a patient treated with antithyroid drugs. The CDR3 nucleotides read TGTGCCAGCAGCCCTCATGGACGGAGCTCCTACGAGCAGTACGTC. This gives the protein CASSPHGRSSYEQYV.